The subject of this entry is one T cell receptor beta chain. The authors' processing: Reference gene primer amplification gave estimated nucleated cell counts. Method: immunoSEQ multiplex PCR; TCRdb's copy keeps in-frame clones and lacks some. Clone size and the V and J calls come from that table; the DNA yielded D and trimming. The sample has about 200,000 clones, approximately 80% seen once. This CDR3 region has 14 residues. With 7 bases clipped from V and 5 bases from J, the junction kept 3 bases outside the gene matches. Germline CDR1 reads SNHLY; CDR2 reads FYNNEI. This specimen belongs to a study of blood T cell repertoires in COVID-19. Study-wide context: Samples of COVID-19 (acute and convalescent) were obtained from the United States, Italy and Spain. T cells, B-cell-depleted T cells, or PBMCs supplied cDNA or gDNA.

V usage is TRBV2 and J usage is TRBJ1-6; 9 nucleotides align to TRBD1. The receptor was derived from a man aged 55 to 70 with acute or convalescent COVID-19. Sequencing input: peripheral blood. CDR3 protein: CASNTGGNNSPLHF. In DNA form, the CDR3 reads TGTGCCAGCAACACAGGGGGCAATAATTCACCCCTCCACTTT. Filled out from reference TRBV2 and TRBJ1-6, the complete variable domain reads EPEVTQTPSHQVTQMGQEVILRCVPISNHLYFYWYRQILGQKVEFLVSFYNNEISEKSEIFDDQFSVERPDGSNFTLKIRSTKLEDSAMYFCASNTGGNNSPLHFGNGTRLTVT.